Listed below are T cell receptor beta chains from one sample, sequenced in a study of vaccination effects on CD4 cells after COVID-19. Some clones are missing from TCRdb's copy, which holds only in-frame ones; the method was immunoSEQ multiplex PCR. The data show 35,000 to 50,000 clones, around 70% seen once. These receptors have no known antigen. The sample here was CD4+ T cells from PBMCs cultured with HCoV-OC43 spike peptides, taken before COVID-19 vaccination. The receptors shown here come from a human donor who received a COVID-19 vaccine. The CDR3 runs from the conserved cysteine through the conserved F or W. A D gene is named only where the DNA matches it firmly. Where a row states a size, it is once, few, many or the class of an expanded clone; other rows omit it.

clone size	D gene	V gene	J gene	CDR3 protein	CDR3 DNA
once	NA	TRBV28	TRBJ2-1	CASTSSSVEQFF	TGTGCCAGCACCAGCTCATCCGTTGAGCAGTTCTTC
NA	NA	TRBV6-1	TRBJ1-2	CASSEGLGYGYTF	TGTGCCAGCAGTGAAGGCCTTGGGTATGGCTACACCTTC
once	TRBD2	TRBV7-7	TRBJ2-5	CASSIGLAGGEETQYF	TGTGCTAGCAGCATCGGACTAGCGGGAGGAGAAGAGACCCAGTACTTC
NA	NA	TRBV6-1	TRBJ2-7	CASSTQGGGYEQYF	TGTGCCAGCAGTACGCAGGGTGGAGGCTACGAGCAGTACTTC
once	TRBD2	TRBV30	TRBJ2-7	CAWSVQGLAGYEQYF	TGTGCCTGGAGTGTACAGGGACTAGCGGGTTACGAGCAGTACTTC
NA	NA	TRBV12-5	TRBJ2-7	CASGLVLSSGQYF	TGTGCTAGTGGTTTGGTACTGAGCTCCGGGCAGTACTTC
few	NA	TRBV5-4	TRBJ2-1	CASSLGTTAWDEQFF	TGTGCCAGCAGCTTGGGGACTACAGCTTGGGATGAGCAGTTCTTC
NA	TRBD1	TRBV5-4	TRBJ1-2	CASSVGQDPYGYTF	TGTGCCAGCAGCGTGGGACAGGATCCCTATGGCTACACCTTC
NA	TRBD2	TRBV12-5	TRBJ2-1	CASGLVLAGGPHEQFF	TGTGCTAGTGGTTTGGTTCTGGCGGGGGGGCCCCATGAGCAGTTCTTC
NA	NA	TRBV2	TRBJ1-1	CASRGRVNTEAFF	TGTGCCAGCAGAGGCCGGGTGAACACTGAAGCTTTCTTT
NA	NA	TRBV7-2	TRBJ1-1	CASSLAQGKTEAFF	TGTGCCAGCAGCTTAGCCCAGGGGAAGACTGAAGCTTTCTTT
few	NA	TRBV29-1	TRBJ1-1	CSGKQSVNTEAFF	TGCAGCGGGAAACAGAGCGTGAACACTGAAGCTTTCTTT
NA	NA	TRBV30	TRBJ2-7	CAWSVSGEAWFRGIYEQYF	TGTGCCTGGAGTGTATCTGGGGAGGCCTGGTTCAGGGGGATCTACGAGCAGTACTTC
few	TRBD1	TRBV5-1	TRBJ1-1	CASSARNRGPYTEAFF	TGCGCCAGCAGCGCGCGAAACAGGGGGCCTTACACTGAAGCTTTCTTT
NA	NA	TRBV19	TRBJ1-2	CASSITGTPYGYTF	TGTGCCAGTAGTATTACGGGTACACCCTATGGCTACACCTTC
few	NA	TRBV7-9	TRBJ1-5	CASSSDTGDQPQHF	TGTGCCAGCAGCTCCGACACGGGAGATCAGCCCCAGCATTTT
NA	TRBD2	TRBV6-5	TRBJ2-3	CASSPLGGVHTQYF	TGTGCCAGCAGCCCACTGGGGGGGGTGCATACGCAGTATTTT
NA	TRBD1	TRBV13	TRBJ2-7	CASRSWDRGDEQYF	TGTGCCAGCAGATCCTGGGACAGGGGAGACGAGCAGTACTTC
few	TRBD1	TRBV28	TRBJ2-7	CASSLSGQGSYEQYF	TGTGCCAGCAGCCTCTCGGGACAGGGCTCCTACGAGCAGTACTTC
NA	NA	TRBV6-1	TRBJ1-3	CASSEDRASGNTIYF	TGTGCCAGCAGTGAAGACAGGGCATCTGGAAACACCATATATTTT
NA	NA	TRBV30	TRBJ1-5	CAAGRGFSNQPQHF	TGTGCGGCAGGAAGGGGATTTAGCAATCAGCCCCAGCATTTT
NA	TRBD2	TRBV19	TRBJ2-7	CASSIDGRKRDVKEQYF	TGTGCCAGTAGTATAGATGGCCGGAAGCGGGATGTCAAGGAGCAGTACTTC
NA	NA	TRBV5-1	TRBJ1-1	CASSLQGHENTEAFF	TGCGCCAGCAGCTTGCAGGGACACGAGAACACTGAAGCTTTCTTT
NA	NA	TRBV5-1	TRBJ1-2	CASSLGQVYGYTF	TGCGCCAGCAGCTTGGGACAGGTCTATGGCTACACCTTC
NA	NA	TRBV5-1	TRBJ1-2	CASSEGRPGNGYTF	TGCGCCAGCAGCGAAGGCAGGCCGGGGAATGGCTACACCTTC
few	TRBD1	TRBV24-1	TRBJ1-2	CATSDSDRAGYTF	TGTGCCACCAGTGATTCGGACAGGGCTGGCTACACCTTC
NA	TRBD2	TRBV28	TRBJ2-1	CASSSPPGTSGYNEQFF	TGTGCCAGCAGTTCTCCGCCTGGGACTAGCGGGTACAATGAGCAGTTCTTC
NA	TRBD2	TRBV3-1/TRBV3-2	TRBJ2-3	CASSLRIPSGRSDTQYF	TGTGCCAGCAGCCTCAGGATTCCTAGCGGGAGATCAGATACGCAGTATTTT
NA	TRBD1	TRBV5-4	TRBJ1-1	CASSLSWQGGTEAFF	TGTGCCAGCAGCTTGTCCTGGCAGGGGGGCACTGAAGCTTTCTTT
NA	NA	TRBV12-5	TRBJ1-5	CASGSPGDSSNQPQHF	TGTGCTAGTGGCTCACCCGGAGACAGTAGCAATCAGCCCCAGCATTTT
NA	TRBD1	TRBV4-2	TRBJ1-6	CASSHSSGQGKSPLHF	TGTGCCAGCAGCCATAGTTCGGGACAGGGGAAATCACCCCTCCACTTT
NA	TRBD1	TRBV4-1	TRBJ1-2	CASSRAGTGEGGYTF	TGCGCCAGCAGCCGCGCCGGGACAGGCGAGGGAGGCTACACCTTC
NA	TRBD1	TRBV5-1	TRBJ1-4	CASSPKGAANEKLFF	TGCGCCAGCAGCCCGAAGGGGGCAGCTAATGAAAAACTGTTTTTT
NA	NA	TRBV9	TRBJ1-1	CASSVGVGDNMNTEAFF	TGTGCCAGCAGCGTAGGAGTGGGGGACAATATGAACACTGAAGCTTTCTTT
NA	TRBD1	TRBV6-4	TRBJ1-2	CASKGQGNYGYTF	TGTGCCAGCAAGGGACAGGGGAACTATGGCTACACCTTC